A single sample is the source of the 25 T cell receptor beta chains below, sequenced in a study of neurological immune-mediated disorders. The time point denotes: longitudinal time-point 3. TCRdb processed the 5' RACE reads anew with MiXCR; each CDR3 protein has one entry. The table includes about 81,000 distinct CDR3 sequences, around 4% detected once. Input material: PBMCs. The receptors come from a woman in her fifties or sixties with multiple sclerosis.

This clonotype was seen at least ten times. The genes are TRBV6-5 and TRBJ2-3; D unresolved. The CDR3 is made up of 16 amino acids. Germline V CDR1 and CDR2: MNHEY, SVGAGI. V gave up 0 bases and J gave up 2 bases, with 12 bases separating them. This CDR3 is CASSYSNRGLTDTQYF. CDR3 DNA sequence: TGTGCCAGCAGTTACTCGAACCGCGGCCTCACAGATACGCAGTATTTT.

There are many counts of this clonotype. This chain uses TRBV20-1 with TRBJ2-7; D is unclear. Germline loops: CDR1 DFQATT, CDR2 SNEGSKA (reference sequence). This CDR3 is 13 amino acids long. V was trimmed by 0 bases and J by 0 bases, leaving 6 bases between them. The CDR3 reads CSAREMSSYEQYF. The CDR3 DNA reads as TGCAGTGCTAGAGAAATGAGCTCCTACGAGCAGTACTTC.

This clonotype was detected ten times or more. The chain combines TRBV21-1 with TRBJ2-3; the table gives TRBD2 as D, unverified against the DNA. TRBV21-1 is flagged as a pseudogene. This CDR3 spans 16 amino acids. CDR3 DNA sequence: TGTGCCAGCAGCAAATCAAGCGGGGGGCACACAGATACGCAGTATTTT. Translation gives CASSKSSGGHTDTQYF.

This clonotype showed up many times. V gene TRBV7-9 combines with J gene TRBJ2-3; TRBD2 is a possible D gene (6 bases). The CDR3 sequence is 16 residues long. Germline V gene data show CDR1 as SEHNR and CDR2 as FQNEAQ (reference sequence). V lost 7 bases, J lost 0 bases, and 17 bases lay in between. The CDR3 region has the DNA TGTGCCAGCACGACCTTGGCGGGGAGTAGCACAGATACGCAGTATTTT. Translating gives CASTTLAGSSTDTQYF.

This clonotype was counted ten times or more. This sequence joins TRBV3-1 and TRBJ1-6, with 7 bases identical to TRBD1. Germline CDR1 LGHDT, CDR2 YNNKEL (reference sequence). V lost 3 bases, J lost 14 bases, and 13 bases stayed unmatched. The CDR3 has 15 amino acids. CDR3 in amino acids: CASSHLGGDISSLHF. As DNA, the CDR3 is TGTGCCAGCAGCCACCTAGGGGGCGACATATCTTCCCTCCACTTT.

The J gene is TRBJ2-7, the V gene TRBV6-2 or TRBV6-3, with D possibly TRBD2 on 6 matching bases. The CDR3 totals 11 residues. Germline V gene data show CDR1 as MNHEY and CDR2 as SVGEGT. The CDR3 sequence: CGSGTSYEQYF. The CDR3, as DNA: TGTGGGTCGGGGACTTCCTACGAGCAGTACTTC.

This clonotype was seen ten or more times. The rearrangement joins TRBV5-6 to TRBJ1-2; D gene unclear. Trimming shortened V by 2 bases and J by 0 bases, and 11 bases separated the two germline ends. The CDR3 runs to 15 residues. The germline CDR1 and CDR2 sequences are SGHDT and YYEEEE. The CDR3 DNA reads as TGTGCCAGCAGCTTAGTAGACACTACTAACTATGGCTACACCTTC. Translation gives CASSLVDTTNYGYTF.

This clonotype was recorded at least ten times. J is TRBJ1-6 and V is TRBV5-6; no definite D call. Deletions cut 0 bases from V and 6 bases from J, with 7 bases between. Germline V gene lookup returns CDR1 SGHDT and CDR2 YYEEEE. The CDR3 covers 14 residues. CDR3 loop: CASSLEASNSPLHF. In DNA, the CDR3 is TGTGCCAGCAGCTTGGAGGCTTCTAATTCACCCCTCCACTTT.

As regards this clonotype: This could be a read error, since a much larger clone is one nucleotide away. This chain links TRBV7-2 with TRBJ2-3, with D maybe TRBD2 (5 bases). Per germline, CDR1 SGHTA and CDR2 FQGNSA. The CDR3 covers 14 residues. V was cut by 1 base and J by 2 bases, with 7 bases left in between. The CDR3 sequence is CASSLDGDTDTQYF. CDR3 nucleotides: TGTGCCAGCAGCTTAGACGGGGACACAGATACGCAGTATTTT.

This clonotype was seen repeatedly, ten times or more. The chain links TRBV5-1 to TRBJ2-3; no clear D. V gave up 7 bases and J gave up 6 bases, with 12 bases separating them. CDR1 and CDR2 from the germline V gene are SGHRS and YFSETQ. CDR3 length equals 12 residues. CDR3: CASLGSSDTQYF. CDR3 DNA sequence: TGCGCCAGCTTAGGAAGCTCCGATACGCAGTATTTT.

This clonotype has ten or more counts. The chain recombines TRBV6-5 with TRBJ1-2, with D hard to call. Trimming stripped 5 bases from V and 7 bases from J, with 17 bases between. Germline V CDR1 and CDR2: MNHEY, SVGAGI. The CDR3 runs 14 residues. Written as DNA, the CDR3 is TGTGCCAGCAGTGCTCCGACTGTAAGAAGTGGCTACACCTTC. This sequence encodes CASSAPTVRSGYTF.

This clonotype came up many times. J is TRBJ2-2 and V is TRBV20-1, with 7 positions matching TRBD1. V trimming: 3 bases; J trimming: 6 bases; junction bases outside the gene matches: 1. CDR1 and CDR2 (germline): DFQATT, SNEGSKA (reference sequence). The CDR3 spans 12 residues. CDR3 sequence (DNA): TGCAGTGCTAGGGACAGGCCCGGGGAGCTGTTTTTT. This sequence encodes CSARDRPGELFF.

This clonotype was seen many times. V gene TRBV7-8 combines with J gene TRBJ1-2, with D maybe TRBD1 (6 bases). In germline, CDR1 is SGHVS, CDR2 FQNEAQ. V was clipped by 0 bases and J by 0 bases, with 11 bases between them. The CDR3 runs to 16 residues. The CDR3 DNA reads TGTGCCAGCAGCTTAGCGTGGACAGCGACTAACTATGGCTACACCTTC. Its protein product is CASSLAWTATNYGYTF.

This clonotype was seen repeatedly, ten times or more. V is TRBV10-3 and J is TRBJ2-1; 7 bases are shared with TRBD2. The CDR3 sequence is 13 residues long. The V gene's germline CDR1 is ENHRY and CDR2 SYGVKD. V trimming: 4 bases; J trimming: 6 bases; junction bases outside the gene matches: 3. CDR3: CAISGGGSNEQFF. The CDR3 nucleotides are TGTGCCATCAGTGGGGGGGGGTCCAATGAGCAGTTCTTC.

This clonotype was counted at least ten times. The rearrangement joins TRBV7-2 to TRBJ2-5, with a possible D match to TRBD1 (9 bases). Between the trimmed V and J ends, which lost 1 base and 6 bases, there was a span of 18 bases. The CDR3 is 16 residues long. Germline lookup yields CDR1 SGHTA and CDR2 FQGNSA. CDR3 sequence reads: CASSLEGQGLGKTQYF. DNA of the CDR3: TGTGCCAGCAGCTTAGAGGGACAGGGACTAGGAAAGACCCAGTACTTC.

This clonotype was detected only a few times. The genes are TRBV2 and TRBJ2-5; possibly TRBD1 for D (5 bases). Per the germline V gene, CDR1 is SNHLY and CDR2 is FYNNEI. Trimming shortened V by 5 bases and J by 4 bases, and 14 bases separated the two germline ends. CDR3 size: 14 residues. The CDR3 sequence is CASSPPGQRETQYF. In nucleotides, the CDR3 is TGTGCCAGCAGTCCTCCAGGGCAGAGAGAGACCCAGTACTTC.

This clonotype has ten or more counts. The chain employs TRBV7-8 and TRBJ1-1; 9 nucleotides match TRBD1. The germline V gene has CDR1 SGHVS and CDR2 FQNEAQ. This CDR3 has 15 amino acids. J was trimmed by 3 bases and V by 2 bases; bases with no gene match: 4. The CDR3 bases are TGTGCCAGCAGCTTAATTCGACAGGGGGACACTGAAGCTTTCTTT. Amino acids: CASSLIRQGDTEAFF.

This clonotype was seen many times. The V gene is TRBV2, the J gene TRBJ2-7, with D perhaps TRBD1 (5 bases). V lost 2 bases and J lost 2, with 10 bases in between. Germline V gene lookup returns CDR1 SNHLY and CDR2 FYNNEI. The CDR3 runs 14 residues. CDR3 DNA: TGTGCCAGCAGTGAATGGGGCATTGCCTACGAGCAGTACTTC. It yields the protein CASSEWGIAYEQYF.

Many counts were recorded for this clonotype. The chain is built from TRBV3-1 and TRBJ2-1, with 12 bases that match TRBD2. CDR1 and CDR2 (germline): LGHDT, YNNKEL (reference sequence). V dropped 4 bases and J dropped 0; count of bases not matched to a gene: 10. The CDR3 covers 19 residues. The CDR3 region is CASSPSATSGGHSYNEQFF. The CDR3 DNA reads TGTGCCAGCAGCCCTTCCGCGACTAGCGGGGGTCACTCCTACAATGAGCAGTTCTTC.

The table lists this clonotype with many counts. Its ends do not fully match the called genes, so a read error is possible. V usage is TRBV5-1 and J usage is TRBJ1-2; 8 nucleotides line up with TRBD1. Germline V lookup: CDR1 SGHRS, CDR2 YFSETQ. The CDR3 extends over 15 amino acids. CDR3 amino acids: CATSPGGGSRYGYTF. The CDR3 DNA is TGCGCCACCAGCCCAGGGGGCGGTTCGAGATATGGCTACACCTTC.

In this sample, this clonotype turned up many times. In nucleotides, the CDR3 is TGTGCCAGCAGCCCAGCAATGCCGGGATCGATCTACAATGAGCAGTTCTTC. The encoded protein is CASSPAMPGSIYNEQFF. The chain recombines TRBV7-8 with TRBJ2-1, with D possibly matching TRBD2 (5 bases). The V and J ends lost 5 bases and 3 bases respectively, with 20 bases between them. Looked up from germline, CDR1 is SGHVS and CDR2 is FQNEAQ. The CDR3 is 17 amino acids.

At least ten counts were recorded for this clonotype. This chain links TRBV5-1 with TRBJ1-2, with D maybe TRBD1 (5 bases). The CDR3 is 13 amino acids. Germline lookup yields CDR1 SGHRS and CDR2 YFSETQ. V was pared by 4 bases and J by 10 bases, with 17 bases between. The CDR3 DNA reads TGCGCCAGCAGCCCCGGGATGGGGACGGACTACACCTTC. This encodes CASSPGMGTDYTF. The complete variable domain, with remaining parts taken from reference TRBV5-1 and TRBJ1-2, reads KAGVTQTPRYLIKTRGQQVTLSCSPISGHRSVSWYQQTPGQGLQFLFEYFSETQRNKGNFPGRFSGRQFSNSRSEMNVSTLELGDSALYLCASSPGMGTDYTFGSGTRLTVV.

This clonotype was observed many times. V and J are TRBV18 and TRBJ1-4; D ambiguous. In germline, CDR1 is KGHSH, CDR2 LQKENI. The CDR3 contains 14 residues. V lost 2 bases and J lost 8, with 12 bases in between. The CDR3 region has the DNA TGTGCCAGCTCACCATCGGTGCCCCGGGAAAAACTGTTTTTT. Protein product: CASSPSVPREKLFF.

This clonotype was detected many times. This rearrangement joins TRBV5-1 to TRBJ1-1; TRBD1 matches at 7 bases. Germline loops: CDR1 SGHRS, CDR2 YFSETQ. This CDR3 region has 11 residues. V was clipped by 4 bases and J by 8 bases; unmatched bases: 2. CDR3 amino acids: CASSRTGEAFF. In DNA, the CDR3 is TGCGCCAGCAGCAGGACAGGAGAAGCTTTCTTT.

This clonotype was seen at least ten times. The chain joins TRBV25-1 to TRBJ1-2; D is uncertain. The V end lost 4 bases, the J end lost 4 bases, and 10 bases lay between the germline ends. The CDR3 consists of 13 residues. Germline lookup yields CDR1 MGHDK and CDR2 SYGVNS. The CDR3 sequence is CASSGVLGYGYTF. In DNA, the CDR3 is TGTGCCAGCAGTGGGGTGCTCGGCTATGGCTACACCTTC.